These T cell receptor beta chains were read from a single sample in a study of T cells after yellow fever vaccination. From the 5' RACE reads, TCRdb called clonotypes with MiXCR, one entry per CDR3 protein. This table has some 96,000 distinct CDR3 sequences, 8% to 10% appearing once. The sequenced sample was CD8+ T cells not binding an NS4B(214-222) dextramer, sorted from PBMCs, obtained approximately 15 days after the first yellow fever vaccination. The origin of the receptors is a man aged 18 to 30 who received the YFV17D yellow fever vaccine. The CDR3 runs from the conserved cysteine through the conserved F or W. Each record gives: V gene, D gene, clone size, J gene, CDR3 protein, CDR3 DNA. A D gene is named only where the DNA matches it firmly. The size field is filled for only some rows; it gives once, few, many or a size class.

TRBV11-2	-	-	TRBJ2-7	CASIKGGGSSYEQYF	TGTGCCAGCATCAAGGGGGGTGGGAGCTCCTACGAGCAGTACTTC
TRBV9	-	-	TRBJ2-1	CASSVAGRNEQFF	TGTGCCAGCAGCGTCGCTGGGCGCAATGAGCAGTTCTTC
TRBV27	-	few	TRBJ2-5	CASKVLGVQETQYF	TGTGCCAGCAAGGTTTTGGGGGTACAAGAGACCCAGTACTTC
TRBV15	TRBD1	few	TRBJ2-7	CATSAPGQGIYEQYF	TGTGCCACCAGCGCCCCGGGACAGGGGATTTACGAGCAGTACTTC
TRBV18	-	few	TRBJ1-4	CASSPSGDGGEKLFF	TGTGCCAGCTCACCATCTGGGGACGGGGGCGAAAAACTGTTTTTT
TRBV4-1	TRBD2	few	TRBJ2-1	CASSLPSRGAGVYNEQFF	TGCGCCAGCAGCCTCCCCTCCCGGGGAGCGGGGGTCTACAATGAGCAGTTCTTC
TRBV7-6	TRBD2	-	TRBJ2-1	CASSFNLLAASYNEQFF	TGTGCCAGCAGCTTTAACTTACTAGCGGCTTCCTACAATGAGCAGTTCTTC
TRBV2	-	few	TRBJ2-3	CASSEASTDTQYF	TGTGCCAGCAGTGAAGCGTCGACAGATACGCAGTATTTT
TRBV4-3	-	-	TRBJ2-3	CASSQESVDTDTQYF	TGCGCCAGCAGCCAAGAATCGGTAGATACAGATACGCAGTATTTT
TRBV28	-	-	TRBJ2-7	CASRLSNEQYF	TGTGCCAGCAGGCTATCTAATGAGCAGTACTTC
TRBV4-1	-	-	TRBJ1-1	CASRGTQGLNTEAFF	TGCGCCAGCAGGGGGACGCAGGGCCTGAACACTGAAGCTTTCTTT
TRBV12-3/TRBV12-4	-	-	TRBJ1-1	CASSGAAMNTEAFF	TGTGCCAGCAGTGGGGCAGCCATGAACACTGAAGCTTTCTTT
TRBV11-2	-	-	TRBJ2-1	CASSLDLGSSYNEQFF	TGTGCCAGCAGCTTAGATTTGGGGAGCTCCTACAATGAGCAGTTCTTC
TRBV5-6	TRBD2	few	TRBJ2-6	CASSLFSGVISGANVLTF	TGTGCCAGCAGCTTGTTTAGCGGGGTCATCTCTGGGGCCAACGTCCTGACTTTC
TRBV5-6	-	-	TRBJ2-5	CASSSDRLRGETQYF	TGTGCCAGCAGCTCTGACAGGTTAAGGGGAGAGACCCAGTACTTC
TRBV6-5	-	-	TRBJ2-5	CASSGNGETQYF	TGTGCCAGTTCAGGGAACGGAGAGACCCAGTACTTC
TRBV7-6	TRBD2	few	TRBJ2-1	CASSSNIGLAYNEQFF	TGTGCCAGCAGCTCGAACATAGGACTAGCCTACAATGAGCAGTTCTTC
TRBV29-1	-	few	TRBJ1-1	CSVVGPVNTEAFF	TGCAGCGTTGTGGGACCCGTGAACACTGAAGCTTTCTTT
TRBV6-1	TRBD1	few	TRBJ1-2	CASSPDRGAGGYTF	TGTGCCAGCAGCCCAGACAGGGGCGCAGGTGGCTACACCTTC
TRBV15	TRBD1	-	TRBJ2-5	CATSRRDRAETQYF	TGTGCCACCAGCAGGAGAGACAGGGCAGAGACCCAGTACTTC
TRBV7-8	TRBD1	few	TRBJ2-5	CASSFTARGQETQYF	TGTGCCAGCAGTTTTACCGCCAGGGGGCAAGAGACCCAGTACTTC
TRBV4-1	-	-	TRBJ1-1	CASQRAKNTEAFF	TGCGCCAGCCAGAGGGCCAAGAACACTGAAGCTTTCTTT
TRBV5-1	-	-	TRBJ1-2	CASSLAVFLYGYTF	TGCGCCAGCAGCTTGGCTGTCTTCCTCTATGGCTACACCTTC